The clone carrying this T cell receptor (beta chain) was counted many times. The data are from a study of T cells after yellow fever vaccination. TCRdb fed the 5' RACE reads into MiXCR, producing one record per CDR3 protein. The sample holds over 15,000 distinct CDR3 sequences, just over 4% seen once. The CDR3 loop spans 16 amino acids. The ends lost 3 bases at V and 3 bases at J; junction bases unmatched: 6. Germline lookup yields CDR1 SGHTS and CDR2 YDEGEE. Study observations and caveats: Among all clonotypes, a small share was observed in both CD4 and CD8 compartments. Any FACS-sorted repertoire could hold abundant clonotypes that contaminate it from the bulk population.

The rearrangement uses TRBV5-8 and TRBJ1-1, with TRBD1 identical over 12 bases. The sample here was PBMCs, either bulk or a sorted T-cell subset (CD4+, CD8+, memory, or dextramer-sorted; not recorded which), taken 15 days after the yellow fever booster vaccination. The source is a man aged 25 to 40 who received the YFV17D yellow fever vaccine. The DNA for the CDR3 is TGTGCCAGCAGCTGGGGACAGGGGGCACCGGACACTGAAGCTTTCTTT. Its protein product is CASSWGQGAPDTEAFF. The full variable domain, with the rest looked up from reference TRBV5-8 and TRBJ1-1, is EAGVTQSPTHLIKTRGQQATLRCSPISGHTSVYWYQQALGLGLQFLLWYDEGEERNRGNFPPRFSGRQFPNYSSELNVNALELEDSALYLCASSWGQGAPDTEAFFGQGTRLTVV.